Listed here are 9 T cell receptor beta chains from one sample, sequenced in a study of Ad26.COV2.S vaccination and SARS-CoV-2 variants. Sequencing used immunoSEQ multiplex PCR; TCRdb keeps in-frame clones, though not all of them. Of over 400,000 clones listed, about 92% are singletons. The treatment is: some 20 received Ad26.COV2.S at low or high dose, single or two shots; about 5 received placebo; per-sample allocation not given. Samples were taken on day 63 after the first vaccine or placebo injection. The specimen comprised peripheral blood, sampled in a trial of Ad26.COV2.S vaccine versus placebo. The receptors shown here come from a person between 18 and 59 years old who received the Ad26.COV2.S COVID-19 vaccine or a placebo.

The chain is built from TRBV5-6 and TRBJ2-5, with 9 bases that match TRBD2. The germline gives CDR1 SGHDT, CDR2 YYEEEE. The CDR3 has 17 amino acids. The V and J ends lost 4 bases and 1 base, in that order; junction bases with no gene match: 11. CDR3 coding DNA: TGTGCCAGCAGCCCTTTTTCCCTAGCGGGGTTCCAAGAGACCCAGTACTTC. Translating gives CASSPFSLAGFQETQYF.

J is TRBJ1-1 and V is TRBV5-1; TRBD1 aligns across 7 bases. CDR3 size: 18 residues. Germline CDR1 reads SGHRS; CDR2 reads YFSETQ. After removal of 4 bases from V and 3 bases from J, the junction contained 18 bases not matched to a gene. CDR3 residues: CASSGGRDSLVWDTEAFF. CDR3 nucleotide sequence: TGCGCCAGCAGCGGGGGCCGGGACAGCTTGGTATGGGACACTGAAGCTTTCTTT.

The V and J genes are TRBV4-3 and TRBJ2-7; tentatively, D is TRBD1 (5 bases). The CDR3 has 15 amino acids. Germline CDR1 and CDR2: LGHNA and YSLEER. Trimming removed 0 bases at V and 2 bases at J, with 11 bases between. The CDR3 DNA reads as TGCGCCAGCAGCCAAGAATCCCAGGGTACCTACGAGCAGTACTTC. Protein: CASSQESQGTYEQYF.

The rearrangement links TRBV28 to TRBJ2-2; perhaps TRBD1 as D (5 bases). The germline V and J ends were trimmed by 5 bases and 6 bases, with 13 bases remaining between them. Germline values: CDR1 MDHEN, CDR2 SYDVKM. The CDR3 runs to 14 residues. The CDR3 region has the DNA TGTGCCAGCAGTCCAGGGTTTCACGCCGGGGAGCTGTTTTTT. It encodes CASSPGFHAGELFF.

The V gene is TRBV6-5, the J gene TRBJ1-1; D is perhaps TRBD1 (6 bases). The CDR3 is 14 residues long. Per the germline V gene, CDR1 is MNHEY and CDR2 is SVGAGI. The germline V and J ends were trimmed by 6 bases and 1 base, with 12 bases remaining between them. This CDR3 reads CASRNRAENTEAFF. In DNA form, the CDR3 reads TGTGCCAGCAGGAACAGGGCGGAGAACACTGAAGCTTTCTTT.

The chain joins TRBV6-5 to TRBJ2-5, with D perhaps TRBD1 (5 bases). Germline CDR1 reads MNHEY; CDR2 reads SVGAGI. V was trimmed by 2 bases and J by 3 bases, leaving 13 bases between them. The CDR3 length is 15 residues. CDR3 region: CASSYDPGQEETQYF. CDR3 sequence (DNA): TGTGCCAGCAGTTACGATCCCGGACAAGAAGAGACCCAGTACTTC.

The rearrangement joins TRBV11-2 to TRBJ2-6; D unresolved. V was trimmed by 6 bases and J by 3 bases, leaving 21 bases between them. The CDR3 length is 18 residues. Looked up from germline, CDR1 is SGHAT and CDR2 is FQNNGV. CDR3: CASRGIRWAEFGANVLTF. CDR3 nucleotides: TGTGCCAGCAGGGGAATCAGGTGGGCCGAGTTTGGGGCCAACGTCCTGACTTTC.

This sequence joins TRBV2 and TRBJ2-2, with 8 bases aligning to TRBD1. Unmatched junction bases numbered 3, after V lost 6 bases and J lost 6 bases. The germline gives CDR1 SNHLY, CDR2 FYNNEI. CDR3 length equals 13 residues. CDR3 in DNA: TGTGCCAGCAGGCAACAGGGGGCCGGGGAGCTGTTTTTT. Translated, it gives CASRQQGAGELFF.

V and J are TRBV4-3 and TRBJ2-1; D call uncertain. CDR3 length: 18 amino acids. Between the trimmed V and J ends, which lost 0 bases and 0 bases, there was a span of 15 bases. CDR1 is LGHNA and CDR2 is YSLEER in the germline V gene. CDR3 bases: TGCGCCAGCAGCCAAGAGACGGGTCCGAGGCGCTCCTACAATGAGCAGTTCTTC. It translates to CASSQETGPRRSYNEQFF.